A single sample is the source of the 30 T cell receptor beta chains below, sequenced in a study of blood T cell repertoires in COVID-19. The repertoire was sequenced with immunoSEQ multiplex PCR; TCRdb's copy has only in-frame clones and lacks some. Of roughly 250,000 clones in the sample, under 85% were seen once. The specimen sequenced was peripheral blood. These receptors all come from a woman aged 40 to 55 with active or convalescent COVID-19.

The chain couples TRBV4-1 to TRBJ1-2; possible D gene TRBD1, 5 bases. The CDR3 loop spans 14 amino acids. With 0 bases removed from V and 8 bases from J, the gap between germline ends came to 13 bases. Germline CDR1 reads MGHRA; CDR2 reads YSYEKL. Here the CDR3 DNA reads TGCGCCAGCAGCCAAGATTTGGGACTCCCCGGCTACACCTTC. This codes for CASSQDLGLPGYTF.

This clone turned up a few times. The CDR3 DNA sequence: TGTGCCAGCGTAAGGGGGCAGGGTTGGACTGAAGCTTTCTTT. Protein product: CASVRGQGWTEAFF. The chain combines TRBV6-5 with TRBJ1-1; 7 bases line up with TRBD1. Losses at the gene ends were 8 bases for V and 5 bases for J; bases not matched to a gene: 11. The V gene's germline CDR1 is MNHEY and CDR2 SVGAGI. This CDR3 comprises 14 residues.

This clone was observed once. V and J are TRBV5-6 and TRBJ1-2, with a tentative D call TRBD1 (6 bases). Germline assignment: CDR1 SGHDT and CDR2 YYEEEE. Trimming removed 3 bases from V and 2 bases from J, with 11 bases in between. The CDR3 length is 14 residues. The CDR3 reads CASSYGQTNYGYTF. The CDR3 DNA follows: TGTGCCAGCAGCTACGGACAGACGAACTATGGCTACACCTTC.

J is TRBJ1-2 and V is TRBV5-4, with 9 nucleotides matching TRBD1. The length of the CDR3 is 17 residues. Trimming cost V 4 bases and J 5 bases; bases outside gene matches: 15. The germline gives CDR1 SGHNT, CDR2 YYREEE (reference sequence). CDR3 region: CASSPFTGGIKKYGYTF. As DNA, the CDR3 is TGTGCCAGCAGCCCTTTCACAGGGGGCATCAAGAAGTATGGCTACACCTTC.

J is TRBJ1-1 and V is TRBV5-1, with 9 bases fitting TRBD1. The V gene's germline CDR1 is SGHRS and CDR2 YFSETQ. The CDR3 spans 15 residues. V shed 4 bases and J 1 base; nucleotides not matched to a gene: 5. CDR3 nucleotide sequence: TGCGCCAGCAGCGCATGGGACAGGGAGAACACTGAAGCTTTCTTT. As protein: CASSAWDRENTEAFF.

The J gene is TRBJ1-6, the V gene TRBV27; perhaps TRBD1 as D (5 bases). The V end lost 2 bases, the J end lost 9 bases, and 26 bases lay between the germline ends. The CDR3 loop spans 19 amino acids. From germline, CDR1 is MNHEY and CDR2 SMNVEV (reference sequence). CDR3 protein: CASSLSPGQGVVKGSPLHF. The CDR3 DNA reads TGTGCCAGCAGTTTAAGTCCAGGGCAGGGCGTGGTGAAGGGTTCACCCCTCCACTTT.

The J gene is TRBJ1-6, the V gene TRBV2; D gene ambiguous. The CDR3 spans 15 residues. V lost 5 bases to trimming and J lost 3 bases, with 11 bases between them. Germline CDR1 SNHLY, CDR2 FYNNEI. The CDR3 spells CASSLTPVYNSPLHF. DNA for the CDR3: TGTGCCAGCAGTCTCACGCCAGTCTATAATTCACCCCTCCACTTT.

This clone appeared once. The chain is built from TRBV6-5 and TRBJ1-1, with D maybe TRBD1 (5 bases). CDR1 and CDR2 (germline): MNHEY, SVGAGI. Trimming removed 6 bases from V and 7 bases from J, with 9 bases in between. The CDR3 runs 11 residues. This chain's CDR3 is CASRRDGEAFF. The CDR3 DNA reads as TGTGCCAGCAGGCGGGACGGTGAAGCTTTCTTT.

The rearrangement links TRBV30 to TRBJ1-2; 9 nucleotides agree with TRBD1. The CDR3 is 12 residues long. V trimming: 4 bases; J trimming: 8 bases; junction bases outside the gene matches: 5. From germline, CDR1 is GTSNPN and CDR2 SVGIG (reference sequence). The CDR3, as DNA: TGTGCCTGGAACACAGGGGGCTACGGCTACACCTTC. Translation: CAWNTGGYGYTF.

V is TRBV9 and J is TRBJ2-1; 10 bases match TRBD2. Germline CDR1 is SGDLS and CDR2 is YYNGEE. The CDR3 extends over 15 amino acids. With V trimmed by 4 bases and J by 6 bases, 7 bases remained unmatched. CDR3 sequence (DNA): TGTGCCAGCAGCCCCTGGGCTAGCGGGGGCAATGAGCAGTTCTTC. Translated, it gives CASSPWASGGNEQFF. Using reference TRBV9 and TRBJ2-1 for the parts outside the CDR3, the full variable domain is DSGVTQTPKHLITATGQRVTLRCSPRSGDLSVYWYQQSLDQGLQFLIQYYNGEERAKGNILERFSAQQFPDLHSELNLSSLELGDSALYFCASSPWASGGNEQFFGPGTRLTVL.

J is TRBJ2-2 and V is TRBV5-4, with 8 bases fitting TRBD2. The germline gives CDR1 SGHNT, CDR2 YYREEE (reference sequence). The CDR3 runs 14 residues. The V and J ends lost 4 bases and 5 bases, in that order; junction bases with no gene match: 4. The CDR3 DNA is TGTGCCAGCAGCCGGGGGGGCCAGACCGGGGAGCTGTTTTTT. This translates into CASSRGGQTGELFF.

The genes are TRBV7-8 and TRBJ1-1; 7 bases match TRBD1. The V and J ends lost 5 bases and 5 bases, in that order; junction bases with no gene match: 8. This CDR3 is 14 amino acids long. CDR1 and CDR2 from the germline V gene are SGHVS and FQNEAQ. This CDR3 is CASSARQGSTEAFF. For the CDR3, the DNA is TGTGCCAGCAGCGCTAGACAGGGAAGTACTGAAGCTTTCTTT.

V is TRBV28 and J is TRBJ2-1; 10 bases line up with TRBD1. The CDR3 contains 11 residues. V dropped 5 bases and J dropped 16; count of bases not matched to a gene: 5. Germline V gene sequence: CDR1 MDHEN, CDR2 SYDVKM. CDR3 DNA: TGTGCCAGCAGTACGACAGGGGGCGATTTCTTC. This translates into CASSTTGGDFF.

This clone is a singleton in its sample. V and J are TRBV28 and TRBJ2-7; 7 nucleotides agree with TRBD1. This CDR3 spans 16 amino acids. Germline trimming cut 5 bases from V and 1 base from J; bases unmatched to any gene: 11. CDR1 MDHEN and CDR2 SYDVKM come from the germline V gene. The CDR3 nucleotides are TGTGCCAGCAGTCAGACAGGGAGCTGGAAGTCCTACGAGCAGTACGTC. It is translated as CASSQTGSWKSYEQYV.

The rearrangement joins TRBV5-1 to TRBJ2-1; 9 positions agree with TRBD1. Germline lookup yields CDR1 SGHRS and CDR2 YFSETQ. This CDR3 spans 15 amino acids. With 4 bases clipped from V and 3 bases from J, the junction kept 5 bases outside the gene matches. The CDR3 sequence is CASSRGDRDYNEQFF. The CDR3 bases are TGCGCCAGCAGCAGGGGGGACAGGGACTACAATGAGCAGTTCTTC.

The rearrangement uses TRBV30 and TRBJ1-5, with 9 bases that match TRBD1. The CDR3 is made up of 17 amino acids. The ends lost 1 base at V and 6 bases at J; junction bases unmatched: 13. Germline-derived CDR1 and CDR2 are GTSNPN and SVGIG (reference sequence). As DNA, the CDR3 is TGTGCCTGGAGTGGCCGGGACAGGGTCTTGGTCGGTCAGCCCCAGCATTTT. As protein: CAWSGRDRVLVGQPQHF. Full variable domain (rest looked up from reference TRBV30 and TRBJ1-5): SQTIHQWPATLVQPVGSPLSLECTVEGTSNPNLYWYRQAAGRGLQLLFYSVGIGQISSEVPQNLSASRPQDRQFILSSKKLLLSDSGFYLCAWSGRDRVLVGQPQHFGDGTRLSIL.

This chain connects TRBV2 to TRBJ2-6, with a weak D call TRBD1 (6 bases). The CDR3 length is 17 residues. V gave up 7 bases and J gave up 1 base, with 17 bases separating them. Germline CDR1 and CDR2: SNHLY and FYNNEI. The CDR3 DNA is TGTGCCAGCATCAGGGGCCTGCGCTTTTCTGGGGCCAACGTCCTGACTTTC. Translated, it gives CASIRGLRFSGANVLTF.

The CDR3 DNA reads TGCGCCAGCAGCCCTAGGAGGGCAATCACTCCGGGTTCACCCCTCCACTTT. This encodes CASSPRRAITPGSPLHF. The chain recombines TRBV4-1 with TRBJ1-6; D is unclear. Germline CDR1 reads MGHRA; CDR2 reads YSYEKL. The V end was cut by 4 bases, the J end by 9 bases, with 22 bases between. The CDR3 runs 17 residues.

The chain is built from TRBV6-2 or TRBV6-3 and TRBJ2-3; TRBD2 aligns across 11 bases. CDR1 and CDR2 from the germline V gene are MNHEY and SVGEGT. Trimming cost V 6 bases and J 0 bases; bases outside gene matches: 11. This CDR3 has 18 amino acids. CDR3 protein: CASSELAGGPSSTDTQYF. DNA of the CDR3: TGTGCCAGCAGCGAGCTAGCGGGGGGCCCGTCTAGCACAGATACGCAGTATTTT.

The rearrangement uses TRBV6-4 and TRBJ1-4; TRBD1 might be the D (5 bases). Trimming shortened V by 3 bases and J by 7 bases, and 15 bases separated the two germline ends. The CDR3 is 15 residues long. Germline-derived CDR1 and CDR2 are MRHNA and SNTAGT. The CDR3 protein is CASSDNGGIGEKLFF. The CDR3 nucleotides are TGTGCCAGCAGTGATAACGGGGGGATAGGTGAAAAACTGTTTTTT.

The chain recombines TRBV12-3 or TRBV12-4 with TRBJ1-6, with 7 bases that match TRBD1. CDR3 size: 13 residues. V gave up 6 bases and J gave up 8 bases; unmatched junction bases: 4. CDR3 coding DNA: TGTGCCAGCAGCCCTGGACAGGATTCACCCCTCCACTTT. Translating gives CASSPGQDSPLHF.

V is TRBV15 and J is TRBJ2-7; 7 positions match TRBD1. Per germline, CDR1 LNHNV and CDR2 YYDKDF (reference sequence). V was clipped by 5 bases and J by 3 bases; unmatched bases: 4. The CDR3 is 13 amino acids. In DNA form, the CDR3 reads TGTGCCACCAGCTTTCGACAGGGCTACGAGCAGTACGTC. Encoded protein: CATSFRQGYEQYV.

The CDR3 sequence is CASSQGSQPQHF. In DNA form, the CDR3 reads TGTGCCAGCAGCCAAGGGAGCCAGCCCCAGCATTTT. This chain joins TRBV2 and TRBJ1-5; D unclear. This CDR3 is built from 12 residues. CDR1 and CDR2 from the germline V gene are SNHLY and FYNNEI. Trimming took 6 bases from V and 7 from J, leaving 10 bases between them.

The J gene is TRBJ1-1, the V gene TRBV7-3; a weak D match, TRBD1 (5 bases). Germline V gene lookup returns CDR1 SGHTA and CDR2 FQGTGA. The ends were cut back, 5 bases at V and 10 bases at J, with 14 bases in the middle. CDR3 length equals 12 residues. CDR3 region: CASSPTGSLAFF. CDR3 nucleotides: TGTGCCAGCAGCCCTACAGGTTCACTAGCTTTCTTT.

In its sample, this clone was seen once. J is TRBJ1-2 and V is TRBV4-1; the match to TRBD1 covers 10 bases. V was clipped by 4 bases and J by 0 bases; unmatched bases: 11. The CDR3 length is 18 residues. The germline gives CDR1 MGHRA, CDR2 YSYEKL. CDR3 residues: CASSPRGTGAKANYGYTF. The CDR3 bases are TGCGCCAGCAGCCCGAGAGGGACAGGGGCTAAAGCTAACTATGGCTACACCTTC.

This chain links TRBV28 with TRBJ1-2, with D possibly matching TRBD1 (6 bases). Germline CDR1 is MDHEN and CDR2 is SYDVKM. The CDR3 loop spans 10 amino acids. V lost 10 bases, J lost 5 bases, and 8 bases lay in between. This chain's CDR3 is CATTGYGYTF. As DNA, the CDR3 is TGTGCCACAACAGGGTATGGCTACACCTTC.

The rearrangement links TRBV13 to TRBJ2-3; D may be TRBD1 (5 bases). The CDR3 has 16 residues. V gave up 2 bases and J gave up 0 bases, with 12 bases separating them. The germline V gene encodes CDR1 PRHDT and CDR2 FYEKMQ (reference sequence). CDR3 coding DNA: TGTGCCAGCAGCTTACCAGGGCAGGGAAGCACAGATACGCAGTATTTT. It codes for CASSLPGQGSTDTQYF.

The CDR3 is CASSFGQGFGYTF. The CDR3, as DNA: TGTGCCAGCAGTTTCGGCCAGGGCTTCGGCTACACCTTC. V is TRBV28 and J is TRBJ1-2, with D perhaps TRBD1 (5 bases). The CDR3 is 13 amino acids. The V gene's germline CDR1 is MDHEN and CDR2 SYDVKM. With 3 bases removed from V and 8 bases from J, the gap between germline ends came to 13 bases.

The gene calls are TRBV10-2 and TRBJ1-4; 8 nucleotides line up with TRBD1. The CDR3 is 15 amino acids. V was pared by 2 bases and J by 7 bases, with 6 bases of the junction left unmatched. Germline CDR1 reads WSHSY; CDR2 reads SAAADI. The CDR3 sequence: CASSERTGRVEKLFF. The CDR3, as DNA: TGCGCCAGCAGTGAGAGGACAGGGAGGGTTGAAAAACTGTTTTTT.

This chain joins TRBV4-1 and TRBJ2-7, with 9 bases lining up with TRBD1. Trimming removed 1 base from V and 2 bases from J; junction bases left unmatched: 3. CDR3 length: 15 residues. CDR1 is MGHRA and CDR2 is YSYEKL in the germline V gene. The CDR3 coding sequence is TGCGCCAGCAGCCAAGTTACAGGGGGCCCCTACGAGCAGTACTTC. Encoded protein: CASSQVTGGPYEQYF.